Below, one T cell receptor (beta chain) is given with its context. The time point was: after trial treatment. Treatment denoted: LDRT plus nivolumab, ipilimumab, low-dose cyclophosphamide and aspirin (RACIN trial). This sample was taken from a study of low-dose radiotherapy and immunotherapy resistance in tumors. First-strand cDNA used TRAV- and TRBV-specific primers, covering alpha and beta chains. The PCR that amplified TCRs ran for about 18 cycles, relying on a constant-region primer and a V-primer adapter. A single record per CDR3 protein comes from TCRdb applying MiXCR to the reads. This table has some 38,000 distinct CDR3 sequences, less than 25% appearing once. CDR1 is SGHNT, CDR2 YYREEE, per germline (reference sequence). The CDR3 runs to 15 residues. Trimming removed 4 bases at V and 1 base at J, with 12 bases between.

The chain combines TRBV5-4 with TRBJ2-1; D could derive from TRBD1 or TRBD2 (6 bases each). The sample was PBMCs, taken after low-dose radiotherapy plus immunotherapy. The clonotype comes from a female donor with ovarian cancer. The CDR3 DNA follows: TGTGCCAGCAGCCGCTCGGGGGCGTCCTACAATGAGCAGTTCTTC. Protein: CASSRSGASYNEQFF.